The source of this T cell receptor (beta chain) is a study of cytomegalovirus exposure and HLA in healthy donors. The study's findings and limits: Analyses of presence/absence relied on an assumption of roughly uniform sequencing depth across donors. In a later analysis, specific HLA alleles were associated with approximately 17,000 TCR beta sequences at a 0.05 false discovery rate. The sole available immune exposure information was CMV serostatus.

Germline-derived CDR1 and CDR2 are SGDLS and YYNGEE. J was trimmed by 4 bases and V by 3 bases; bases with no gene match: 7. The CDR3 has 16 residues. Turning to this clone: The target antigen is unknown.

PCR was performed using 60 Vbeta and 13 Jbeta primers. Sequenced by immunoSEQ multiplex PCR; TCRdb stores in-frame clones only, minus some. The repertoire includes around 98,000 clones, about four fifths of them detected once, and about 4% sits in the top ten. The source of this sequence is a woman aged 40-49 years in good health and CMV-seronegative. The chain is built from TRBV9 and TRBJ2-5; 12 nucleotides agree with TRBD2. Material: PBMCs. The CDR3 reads CASSGGSSGGAETQYF. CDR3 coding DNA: TGTGCCAGCAGCGGAGGGTCTAGCGGGGGGGCAGAGACCCAGTACTTC.